This passage covers 10 T cell receptor beta chains from one sample sequenced in a study of beta chain features in type 1 diabetes. Every isolated RNA sample was fully reverse transcribed, so sequencing captured expressed TCRB transcripts. This table comes from immunoSEQ multiplex PCR, and its TCRdb copy is limited to in-frame clones, with some not included. This table holds 300,000 to 450,000 clones, roughly 12% found once. The antigens these receptors bind are not known. Study-level points and caveats: Among patients with Type 1 diabetes, TCRB CDR3s were moderately but significantly shorter in every one of the four CD4+ subsets.

The sequenced sample consisted of naive CD4+ T cells from blood. The source is a woman between 18 and 30 years old with type 1 diabetes.

This chain uses TRBV5-6 with TRBJ1-5; D possibly corresponds to TRBD1 (5 bases). From germline, CDR1 is SGHDT and CDR2 YYEEEE. Between the trimmed V and J ends, which lost 0 bases and 2 bases, there was a span of 12 bases. The CDR3 is 16 amino acids. CDR3 sequence: CASSLARGAGNQPQHF. The CDR3, as DNA: TGTGCCAGCAGCTTGGCTAGGGGCGCCGGCAATCAGCCCCAGCATTTT.

This clone showed up just a few times. The chain joins TRBV5-6 to TRBJ2-3, with 7 bases matching TRBD1. Germline lookup yields CDR1 SGHDT and CDR2 YYEEEE. V was pared by 5 bases and J by 12 bases, with 9 bases of the junction left unmatched. The CDR3 is 12 amino acids. CDR3 in DNA: TGTGCCAGCAGACCGACGAGGGGGCATCAGTATTTT. The encoded protein is CASRPTRGHQYF.

This clone has only a few counts. The rearrangement links TRBV7-2 to TRBJ2-1; the match to TRBD1 covers 7 bases. Germline CDR1 reads SGHTA; CDR2 reads FQGNSA. This CDR3 region has 14 residues. After removal of 5 bases from V and 6 bases from J, the junction contained 7 bases not matched to a gene. The CDR3 DNA sequence: TGTGCCAGCAGCGAAGACAGGGTGTCCAATGAGCAGTTCTTC. Its translation: CASSEDRVSNEQFF.

The chain joins TRBV2 to TRBJ2-7; D remains ambiguous. There are 12 residues in the CDR3. V gave up 1 base and J gave up 9 bases, with 10 bases separating them. Germline CDR1 and CDR2: SNHLY and FYNNEI. The CDR3: CASSEDYPGQYF. As DNA, the CDR3 is TGTGCCAGCAGTGAAGATTACCCAGGGCAGTACTTC.

The chain employs TRBV6-6 and TRBJ1-2; 7 positions agree with TRBD1. This CDR3 has 13 amino acids. The ends lost 7 bases at V and 4 bases at J; junction bases unmatched: 6. Germline V CDR1 and CDR2: MNHNY, SVGAGI (reference sequence). The CDR3 protein is CASNRDSSYGYTF. CDR3 in DNA: TGTGCCAGCAACCGGGACAGCTCCTATGGCTACACCTTC.

This clone was observed a few times. V usage is TRBV11-1 and J usage is TRBJ2-7; the match to TRBD1 covers 9 bases. This CDR3 comprises 14 residues. Germline V CDR1 and CDR2: SGHAT, FQDESV (reference sequence). V lost 8 bases and J lost 2; bases outside the gene matches: 7. This chain's CDR3 is CASGLQGAAYEQYF. The CDR3 coding sequence is TGTGCCAGCGGACTACAGGGGGCGGCCTACGAGCAGTACTTC.

The chain carries TRBV9 and TRBJ1-1; no clear D gene. There are 15 residues in the CDR3. CDR1 SGDLS and CDR2 YYNGEE come from the germline V gene. Trimming stripped 0 bases from V and 4 bases from J, with 13 bases between. The CDR3 sequence: CASSVEALTTTEAFF. Written as DNA, the CDR3 is TGTGCCAGCAGCGTAGAAGCGCTTACGACCACTGAAGCTTTCTTT.

This clone was detected only a few times. CDR3 nucleotides: TGTGCCAGCAGTTTACAGGTTAATCAGCCCCAGCATTTT. As protein: CASSLQVNQPQHF. The rearrangement uses TRBV27 and TRBJ1-5; no clear D gene. Germline V gene data show CDR1 as MNHEY and CDR2 as SMNVEV (reference sequence). The CDR3 runs to 13 residues. V was cut by 2 bases and J by 4 bases, with 6 bases left in between.

The chain links TRBV6-4 to TRBJ2-1; 7 positions agree with TRBD1. The V gene end was trimmed by 0 bases and the J gene end by 5 bases; junction bases not matched to a gene: 4. The CDR3 is 15 amino acids. CDR1 is MRHNA and CDR2 is SNTAGT in the germline V gene. CDR3 region: CASSDSGTENNEQFF. The CDR3 DNA reads TGTGCCAGCAGTGACTCGGGGACAGAAAACAATGAGCAGTTCTTC.

The chain has TRBV13 and TRBJ2-2; 12 bases are a match to TRBD2. CDR3 size: 17 residues. Germline CDR1 is PRHDT and CDR2 is FYEKMQ (reference sequence). With V trimmed by 5 bases and J by 6 bases, 10 bases remained unmatched. The CDR3 loop is CASSGEKSSGGAGELFF. CDR3 nucleotide sequence: TGTGCCAGCAGCGGCGAGAAATCTAGCGGGGGGGCCGGGGAGCTGTTTTTT.